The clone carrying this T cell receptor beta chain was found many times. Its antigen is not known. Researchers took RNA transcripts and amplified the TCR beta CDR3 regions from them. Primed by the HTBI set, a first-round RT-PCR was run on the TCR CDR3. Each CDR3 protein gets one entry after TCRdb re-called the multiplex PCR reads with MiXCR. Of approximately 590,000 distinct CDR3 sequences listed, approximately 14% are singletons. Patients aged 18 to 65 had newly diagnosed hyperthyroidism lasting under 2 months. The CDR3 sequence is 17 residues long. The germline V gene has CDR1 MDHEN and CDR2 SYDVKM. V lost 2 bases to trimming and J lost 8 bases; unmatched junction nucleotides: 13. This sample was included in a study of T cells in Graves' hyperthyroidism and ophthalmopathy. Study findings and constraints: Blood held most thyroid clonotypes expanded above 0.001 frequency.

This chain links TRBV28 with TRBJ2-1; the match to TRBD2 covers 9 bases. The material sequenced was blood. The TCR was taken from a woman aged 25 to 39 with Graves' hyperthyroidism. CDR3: CASSLPALAGFADEQFF. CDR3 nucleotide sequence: TGTGCCAGCAGTTTACCAGCCCTAGCGGGGTTTGCTGATGAGCAGTTCTTC.